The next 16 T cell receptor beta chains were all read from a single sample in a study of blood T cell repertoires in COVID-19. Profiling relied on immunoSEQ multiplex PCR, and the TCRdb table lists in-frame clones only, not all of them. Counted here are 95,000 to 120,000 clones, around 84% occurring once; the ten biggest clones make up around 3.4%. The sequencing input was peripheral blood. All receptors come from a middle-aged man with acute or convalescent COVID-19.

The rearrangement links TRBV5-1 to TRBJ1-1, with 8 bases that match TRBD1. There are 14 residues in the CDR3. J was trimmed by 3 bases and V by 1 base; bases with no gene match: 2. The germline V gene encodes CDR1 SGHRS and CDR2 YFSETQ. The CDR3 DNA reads TGCGCCAGCAGCTTGACAGGGGGACACACTGAAGCTTTCTTT. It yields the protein CASSLTGGHTEAFF.

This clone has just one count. In nucleotides, the CDR3 is TGCGCCAGCAGCCTAACGGGACTAGACACCGGGGAGCTGTTTTTT. It is translated as CASSLTGLDTGELFF. The V call is TRBV5-1, the J call TRBJ2-2, with 8 bases aligning to TRBD2. Germline V gene data show CDR1 as SGHRS and CDR2 as YFSETQ. V dropped 4 bases and J dropped 3; count of bases not matched to a gene: 5. This CDR3 spans 15 amino acids.

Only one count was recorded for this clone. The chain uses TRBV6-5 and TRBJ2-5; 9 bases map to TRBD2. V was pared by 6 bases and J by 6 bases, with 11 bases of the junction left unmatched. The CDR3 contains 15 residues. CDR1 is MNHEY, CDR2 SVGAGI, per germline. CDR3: CASRRESSGGKTQYF. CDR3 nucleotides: TGTGCCAGCAGGAGGGAGAGTAGCGGGGGAAAGACCCAGTACTTC.

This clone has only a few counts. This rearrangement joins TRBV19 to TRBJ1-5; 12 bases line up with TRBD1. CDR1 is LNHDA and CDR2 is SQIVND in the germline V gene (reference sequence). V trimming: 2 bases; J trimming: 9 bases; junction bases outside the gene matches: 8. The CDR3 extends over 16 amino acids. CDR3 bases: TGTGCCAGTAGTATATTCGGAGGGACAGGGGGCATGCCCCAGCATTTT. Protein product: CASSIFGGTGGMPQHF.

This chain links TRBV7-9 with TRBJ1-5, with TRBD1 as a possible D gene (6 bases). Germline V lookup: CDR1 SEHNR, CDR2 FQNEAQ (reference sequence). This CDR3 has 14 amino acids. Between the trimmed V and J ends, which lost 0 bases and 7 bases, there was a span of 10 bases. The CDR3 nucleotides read TGTGCCAGCAGCTTAGCGCTTGGGGGCCAGCCCCAGCATTTT. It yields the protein CASSLALGGQPQHF. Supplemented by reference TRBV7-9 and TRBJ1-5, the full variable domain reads DTGVSQNPRHKITKRGQNVTFRCDPISEHNRLYWYRQTLGQGPEFLTYFQNEAQLEKSRLLSDRFSAERPKGSFSTLEIQRTEQGDSAMYLCASSLALGGQPQHFGDGTRLSIL.

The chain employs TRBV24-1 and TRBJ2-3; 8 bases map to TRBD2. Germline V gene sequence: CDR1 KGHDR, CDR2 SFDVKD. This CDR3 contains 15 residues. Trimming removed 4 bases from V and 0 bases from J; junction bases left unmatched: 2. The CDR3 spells CATSESGGSTDTQYF. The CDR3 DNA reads TGTGCCACCAGTGAAAGCGGGGGTAGCACAGATACGCAGTATTTT.

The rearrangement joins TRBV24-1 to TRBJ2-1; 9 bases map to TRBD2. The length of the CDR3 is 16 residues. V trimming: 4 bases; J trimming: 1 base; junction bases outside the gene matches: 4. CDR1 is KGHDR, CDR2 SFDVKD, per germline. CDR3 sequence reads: CATSDPTSGSYNEQFF. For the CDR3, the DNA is TGTGCCACCAGTGACCCAACTAGCGGGTCCTACAATGAGCAGTTCTTC.

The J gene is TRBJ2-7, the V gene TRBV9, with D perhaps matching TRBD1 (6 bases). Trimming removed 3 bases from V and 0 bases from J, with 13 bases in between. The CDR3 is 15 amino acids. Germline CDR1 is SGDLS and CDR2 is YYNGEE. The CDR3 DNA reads TGTGCCAGCAGCGGAAGGGACACATCCTCCTACGAGCAGTACTTC. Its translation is CASSGRDTSSYEQYF.

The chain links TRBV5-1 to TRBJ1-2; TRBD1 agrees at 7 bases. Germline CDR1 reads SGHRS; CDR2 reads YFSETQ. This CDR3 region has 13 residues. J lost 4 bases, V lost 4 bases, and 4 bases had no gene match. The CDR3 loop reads CASSEGQPYGYTF. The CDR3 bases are TGCGCCAGCAGCGAGGGACAGCCCTATGGCTACACCTTC.

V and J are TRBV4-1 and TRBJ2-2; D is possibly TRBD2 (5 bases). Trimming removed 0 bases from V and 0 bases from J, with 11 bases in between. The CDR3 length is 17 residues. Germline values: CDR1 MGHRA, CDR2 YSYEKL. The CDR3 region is CASSQDSLLANTGELFF. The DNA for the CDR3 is TGCGCCAGCAGCCAAGACTCGCTACTAGCGAACACCGGGGAGCTGTTTTTT.

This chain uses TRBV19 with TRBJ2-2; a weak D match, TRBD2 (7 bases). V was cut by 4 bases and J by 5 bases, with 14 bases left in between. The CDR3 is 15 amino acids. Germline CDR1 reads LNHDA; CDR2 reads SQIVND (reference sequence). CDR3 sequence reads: CASSKGGRFTGELFF. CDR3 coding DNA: TGTGCCAGTAGTAAGGGGGGGCGGTTTACCGGGGAGCTGTTTTTT.

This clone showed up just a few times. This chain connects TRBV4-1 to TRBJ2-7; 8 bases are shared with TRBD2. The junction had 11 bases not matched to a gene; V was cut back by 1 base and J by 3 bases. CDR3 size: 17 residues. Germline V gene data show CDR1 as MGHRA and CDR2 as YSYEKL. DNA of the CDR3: TGCGCCAGCAGCCAAGGCCCCACTAGCGGAGGTGGCTACGAGCAGTACTTC. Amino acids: CASSQGPTSGGGYEQYF.

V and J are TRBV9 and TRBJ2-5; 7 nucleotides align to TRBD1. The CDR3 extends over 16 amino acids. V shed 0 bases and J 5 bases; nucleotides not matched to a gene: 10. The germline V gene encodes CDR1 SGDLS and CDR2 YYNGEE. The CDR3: CASSVGQTGFIETQYF. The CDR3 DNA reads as TGTGCCAGCAGCGTAGGACAGACAGGGTTCATTGAGACCCAGTACTTC.

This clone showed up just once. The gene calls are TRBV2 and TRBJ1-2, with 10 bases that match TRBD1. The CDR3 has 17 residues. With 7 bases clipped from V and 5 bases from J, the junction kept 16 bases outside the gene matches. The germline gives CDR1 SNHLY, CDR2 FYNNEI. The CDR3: CASIREIGTGAFYGYTF. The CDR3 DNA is TGTGCCAGCATCCGGGAAATCGGGACAGGGGCTTTTTATGGCTACACCTTC.

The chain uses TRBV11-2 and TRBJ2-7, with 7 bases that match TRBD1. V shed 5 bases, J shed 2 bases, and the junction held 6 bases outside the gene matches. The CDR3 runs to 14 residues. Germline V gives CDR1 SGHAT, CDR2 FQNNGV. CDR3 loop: CASSPQTGPYEQYF. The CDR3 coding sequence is TGTGCCAGCAGCCCACAGACAGGGCCCTACGAGCAGTACTTC.

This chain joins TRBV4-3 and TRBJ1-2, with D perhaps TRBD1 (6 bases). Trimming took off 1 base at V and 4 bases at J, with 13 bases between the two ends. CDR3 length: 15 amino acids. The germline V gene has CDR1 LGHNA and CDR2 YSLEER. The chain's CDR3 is CASSQGIQGRYGYTF. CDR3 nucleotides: TGCGCCAGCAGCCAAGGGATACAGGGCCGCTATGGCTACACCTTC.